This TCR beta chain stems from a study of regulatory T cells in long-lasting Graves disease. The overall study: Persistence in Graves' disease required over 5 years of antithyroid drugs plus positive TSH receptor antibodies.

Stated time point: persistent/refractory GD, antithyroid drugs over 5 years with positive TRAb. Preparation of the TCR library used RNA extracted from PBMCs. This clonotype was picked up many times. Its antigen is not identified. The V gene's germline CDR1 is MNHNS and CDR2 SASEGT. The CDR3 runs 13 residues. V dropped 8 bases and J dropped 4 bases, with 12 bases sitting between them. Arm-PCR of CDR3 regions with iRepertoire HTBI primers generated TCR beta libraries. TCRdb fed the multiplex PCR reads into MiXCR, producing one record per CDR3 protein. The table lists fewer than 400,000 distinct CDR3 sequences, around 20% of them singletons. Points from the study as a whole: Newly diagnosed Graves' patients exceeded persistent ones in TCR diversity. Favored usage of TRBV28, TRBJ1-2 and TRBJ2-5 was recorded in persistent disease. The number of shared public clonotypes was higher in persistent patients (under 3,000) than new patients (966).

The sequence was obtained from a female donor with Graves disease. Material: peripheral blood mononuclear cells (PBMCs), obtained when the disease was refractory, from a patient treated with antithyroid drugs. This chain uses TRBV6-1 with TRBJ2-1; either TRBD1 or TRBD2 may supply D (5 bases each). The CDR3, as DNA: TGTGCCAGCGGGGGTTCAGCTTACAATGAGCAGTTCTTC. It yields the protein CASGGSAYNEQFF.